These 30 T cell receptor beta chains were sequenced from one sample in a study of blood T cell repertoires in COVID-19. Only in-frame clones appear in the TCRdb table, and some are missing; sequencing was by immunoSEQ multiplex PCR. In the table there are 120,000 or so clones, 65% to 90% of which are singletons. The sequencing sample was made of peripheral blood. The receptors shown here come from a man older than 75 with active or convalescent COVID-19.

This chain joins TRBV4-2 and TRBJ1-1; 7 nucleotides match TRBD1. The V and J ends lost 4 bases and 7 bases, in that order; junction bases with no gene match: 6. CDR1 is LGHNA and CDR2 is YNFKEQ in the germline V gene. The CDR3 consists of 13 residues. CDR3 DNA: TGTGCCAGCAGCCCCACAGGACAGGTTGAAGCTTTCTTT. Encoded protein: CASSPTGQVEAFF.

This chain connects TRBV11-2 to TRBJ2-5, with D maybe TRBD2 (6 bases). This CDR3 contains 16 residues. The germline V and J ends were trimmed by 5 bases and 5 bases, with 21 bases remaining between them. Germline V gives CDR1 SGHAT, CDR2 FQNNGV. The DNA of the CDR3 is TGTGCCAGCAGCGACGTGGGCAGGAGGGTATCGGAGACCCAGTACTTC. Encoded protein: CASSDVGRRVSETQYF. The full variable domain, with the rest looked up from reference TRBV11-2 and TRBJ2-5, is EAGVAQSPRYKIIEKRQSVAFWCNPISGHATLYWYQQILGQGPKLLIQFQNNGVVDDSQLPKDRFSAERLKGVDSTLKIQPAKLEDSAVYLCASSDVGRRVSETQYFGPGTRLLVL.

This sequence joins TRBV18 and TRBJ1-3, with D possibly being TRBD1 (6 bases). Germline assignment: CDR1 KGHSH and CDR2 LQKENI. Trimming took off 0 bases at V and 3 bases at J, with 12 bases between the two ends. This CDR3 has 16 amino acids. The CDR3 reads CASSPPMAGVGNTIYF. The CDR3 coding sequence is TGTGCCAGCTCACCACCTATGGCAGGGGTTGGAAACACCATATATTTT.

This clone occurred many times. The CDR3 is CAWSQRVGEQYF. The CDR3 region has the DNA TGTGCCTGGAGTCAGAGGGTGGGCGAGCAGTACTTC. The chain combines TRBV30 with TRBJ2-7, with D possibly matching TRBD2 (5 bases). V lost 2 bases to trimming and J lost 6 bases, with 11 bases between them. Germline CDR1 and CDR2: GTSNPN and SVGIG (reference sequence). There are 12 residues in the CDR3.

The chain employs TRBV12-3 or TRBV12-4 and TRBJ1-3; the D is unclear. The CDR3 spans 12 residues. Trimming removed 7 bases from V and 2 bases from J, with 6 bases in between. CDR3 amino acids: CASTPAGNTIYF. In DNA, the CDR3 is TGTGCCAGCACGCCAGCTGGAAACACCATATATTTT.

The chain recombines TRBV5-1 with TRBJ2-7; TRBD2 matches 9 bases. The CDR3 sequence is 14 residues long. V was clipped by 3 bases and J by 3 bases; unmatched bases: 4. Germline V gene sequence: CDR1 SGHRS, CDR2 YFSETQ. The CDR3 loop is CASSSIAGDYEQYF. DNA for the CDR3: TGCGCCAGCAGCTCGATAGCGGGAGACTACGAGCAGTACTTC.

Notes on this clone: At one boundary the junction diverges from the germline segment, which might be a read error. The V call is TRBV11-2, the J call TRBJ2-2, with 9 bases fitting TRBD2. The CDR3 contains 17 residues. Per the germline V gene, CDR1 is SGHAT and CDR2 is FQNNGV. CDR3 sequence reads: CASSLSLREGTTGELFF. The CDR3 DNA follows: TGTGCCAGCAGCTTGTCTCTGCGGGAGGGTACGACCGGCGAGCTGTTTTTT.

This sequence joins TRBV6-4 and TRBJ1-1; D possibly corresponds to TRBD1 (6 bases). The ends were cut back, 6 bases at V and 3 bases at J, with 11 bases in the middle. The CDR3 length is 13 residues. Per germline, CDR1 MRHNA and CDR2 SNTAGT. DNA of the CDR3: TGTGCCAGCAGCCAGGGGCGGGACACTGAAGCTTTCTTT. It encodes CASSQGRDTEAFF.

The V call is TRBV10-3, the J call TRBJ2-2; a possible D gene is TRBD1 (6 bases). V was cut by 2 bases and J by 8 bases, with 15 bases left in between. The CDR3 extends over 15 amino acids. Germline V gene data show CDR1 as ENHRY and CDR2 as SYGVKD. CDR3 in amino acids: CAISERQGSGGELFF. The CDR3 bases are TGTGCCATCAGTGAGAGGCAGGGGTCGGGAGGGGAGCTGTTTTTT.

There are many counts of this clone. This sequence joins TRBV11-2 and TRBJ2-3; a possible D gene is TRBD2 (6 bases). Trimming removed 4 bases at V and 3 bases at J, with 11 bases between. The CDR3 runs 14 residues. CDR1 and CDR2 from the germline V gene are SGHAT and FQNNGV. This chain's CDR3 is CASSWTGVTDTQYF. The CDR3 nucleotides are TGTGCCAGCAGCTGGACGGGAGTAACAGATACGCAGTATTTT.

J is TRBJ1-3 and V is TRBV7-2; D is uncertain. Per germline, CDR1 SGHTA and CDR2 FQGNSA. V dropped 3 bases and J dropped 8 bases, with 14 bases sitting between them. This CDR3 is built from 14 residues. The CDR3, as DNA: TGTGCCAGCAGCTTTGAGGTCTTCGGGGACACCATATATTTT. It translates to CASSFEVFGDTIYF.

This sequence joins TRBV7-2 and TRBJ1-4, with 7 bases matching TRBD1. CDR1 and CDR2 (germline): SGHTA, FQGNSA. Losses at the gene ends were 6 bases for V and 6 bases for J; bases not matched to a gene: 7. The CDR3 consists of 14 residues. The CDR3 sequence is CASRKTGKDEKLFF. The CDR3 nucleotides are TGTGCCAGCAGAAAGACAGGGAAGGATGAAAAACTGTTTTTT.

Notes on this clone: A read error may produce the germline difference seen at one junction end. The V call is TRBV11-2, the J call TRBJ2-7, with TRBD2 matching 12 bases. In germline, CDR1 is SGHAT, CDR2 FQNNGV. CDR3 size: 18 residues. CDR3 amino acids: CPSRPWGLAGGRSYEQYF. CDR3 bases: TGCCCCAGCAGGCCCTGGGGGCTAGCGGGGGGGCGCTCCTACGAGCAGTACTTC.

V and J are TRBV6-5 and TRBJ1-1; the match to TRBD1 covers 10 bases. CDR3 length: 14 residues. Per germline, CDR1 MNHEY and CDR2 SVGAGI. V lost 2 bases, J lost 4 bases, and 1 base stayed unmatched. CDR3 loop: CASSYRQGATEAFF. CDR3 bases: TGTGCCAGCAGTTACCGACAGGGGGCCACTGAAGCTTTCTTT.

Details on this clone: A read error may account for a junction end that differs from germline. V usage is TRBV4-3 and J usage is TRBJ2-7, with D perhaps matching TRBD2 (6 bases). In germline, CDR1 is LGHNA, CDR2 YSLEER. The CDR3 contains 16 residues. The CDR3 sequence: CASSQDIRGVSYKQYF. The DNA of the CDR3 is TGCGCCAGCAGCCAAGATATTCGCGGGGTCTCCTACAAGCAGTACTTC.

V gene TRBV10-3 combines with J gene TRBJ2-7; D gene ambiguous. Germline V gives CDR1 ENHRY, CDR2 SYGVKD. Trimming shortened V by 0 bases and J by 4 bases, and 7 bases separated the two germline ends. CDR3 length: 13 amino acids. CDR3 sequence (DNA): TGTGCCATCAGTGAGTCTGGGCAGTACGAGCAGTACTTC. Amino acids: CAISESGQYEQYF.

Only one count was recorded for this clone. Other DNA sequences of this sample code for an identical CDR3. The chain employs TRBV5-1 and TRBJ1-1; no clear D gene. Germline V gene sequence: CDR1 SGHRS, CDR2 YFSETQ. This CDR3 comprises 14 residues. Trimming shortened V by 0 bases and J by 1 base, and 7 bases separated the two germline ends. CDR3 loop: CASSLDGRNTEAFF. The DNA for the CDR3 is TGCGCCAGCAGCTTGGATGGCAGGAACACTGAAGCTTTCTTT.

The V call is TRBV2, the J call TRBJ2-2; D not resolved. Germline values: CDR1 SNHLY, CDR2 FYNNEI. There are 14 residues in the CDR3. The V end was cut by 2 bases, the J end by 8 bases, with 12 bases between. The CDR3 loop is CASSEQAAFGELFF. Written as DNA, the CDR3 is TGTGCCAGCAGTGAACAGGCCGCCTTTGGGGAGCTGTTTTTT.

This chain joins TRBV4-1 and TRBJ2-3, with D hard to call. Trimming took off 0 bases at V and 4 bases at J, with 11 bases between the two ends. The CDR3 is made up of 15 amino acids. The germline gives CDR1 MGHRA, CDR2 YSYEKL. The CDR3 DNA reads as TGCGCCAGCAGCCAAGATCCGCTAGGAGCAGATACGCAGTATTTT. The encoded protein is CASSQDPLGADTQYF.

In this sample, this clone turned up once. The CDR3: CASSPQGQGWHEQFF. The CDR3 DNA reads TGTGCCAGCAGCCCACAAGGACAGGGATGGCATGAGCAGTTCTTC. V gene TRBV7-2 combines with J gene TRBJ2-1; 8 nucleotides agree with TRBD1. This CDR3 spans 15 amino acids. V shed 5 bases and J 8 bases; nucleotides not matched to a gene: 11. Germline CDR1 SGHTA, CDR2 FQGNSA. Filled out from reference TRBV7-2 and TRBJ2-1, the complete variable domain reads GAGVSQSPSNKVTEKGKDVELRCDPISGHTALYWYRQSLGQGLEFLIYFQGNSAPDKSGLPSDRFSAERTGGSVSTLTIQRTQQEDSAVYLCASSPQGQGWHEQFFGPGTRLTVL.

This clone has just one count. The chain combines TRBV4-1 with TRBJ1-1, with 7 bases identical to TRBD1. In germline, CDR1 is MGHRA, CDR2 YSYEKL. The CDR3 extends over 15 amino acids. V was clipped by 4 bases and J by 5 bases; unmatched bases: 10. Here the CDR3 DNA reads TGCGCCAGCAGCCTATCGACAGGGCGGTGGACTGAAGCTTTCTTT. Its protein is CASSLSTGRWTEAFF.

The gene calls are TRBV27 and TRBJ2-7, with a tentative D call TRBD2 (6 bases). V was trimmed by 2 bases and J by 2 bases, leaving 19 bases between them. Germline V gene sequence: CDR1 MNHEY, CDR2 SMNVEV (reference sequence). CDR3 length: 17 residues. CDR3 in amino acids: CASSLRRGQTKTYEQYF. In nucleotides, the CDR3 is TGTGCCAGCAGTTTACGGCGGGGCCAGACCAAGACCTACGAGCAGTACTTC.

This chain uses TRBV12-3 or TRBV12-4 with TRBJ1-1; D call uncertain. V lost 5 bases, J lost 5 bases, and 12 bases lay in between. The CDR3 is 13 residues long. CDR3 amino acids: CASSRAGRTEAFF. The CDR3 DNA follows: TGTGCCAGCAGTAGGGCCGGGAGGACTGAAGCTTTCTTT.

V usage is TRBV5-6 and J usage is TRBJ1-1; D call uncertain. Deletions cut 0 bases from V and 11 bases from J, with 11 bases between. Germline lookup yields CDR1 SGHDT and CDR2 YYEEEE. The CDR3 contains 12 residues. In DNA form, the CDR3 reads TGTGCCAGCAGCTTGGGTAGAGTAGAGGCTTTCTTT. This translates into CASSLGRVEAFF.

This clone appeared many times. The genes are TRBV4-3 and TRBJ2-4; 8 nucleotides agree with TRBD1. The CDR3 is 19 residues long. Germline CDR1 is LGHNA and CDR2 is YSLEER. With V trimmed by 1 base and J by 3 bases, 14 bases remained unmatched. CDR3: CASSQVWEGQGRIKNIQYF. CDR3 DNA sequence: TGCGCCAGCAGCCAAGTCTGGGAAGGACAGGGTAGAATCAAAAACATTCAGTACTTC.

This chain links TRBV3-1 (or the pseudogene TRBV3-2) with TRBJ1-2, with a tentative D call TRBD1 (6 bases). This CDR3 region has 19 residues. V lost 3 bases to trimming and J lost 0 bases, with 23 bases between them. The germline CDR1 and CDR2 sequences are LGHDT and YNNKEL (reference sequence). CDR3 nucleotides: TGTGCCAGCAGCCACAGTACAGGGCAAGTACACCCTTCTAACTATGGCTACACCTTC. Translation gives CASSHSTGQVHPSNYGYTF.

This sequence joins TRBV11-2 and TRBJ2-2; 12 positions agree with TRBD2. The V gene's germline CDR1 is SGHAT and CDR2 FQNNGV. Trimming at V came to 4 bases and at J to 7 bases, leaving 16 bases not matched to a gene. The CDR3 is made up of 19 amino acids. The CDR3 spells CASSSKLRTSGIRGGELFF. In DNA form, the CDR3 reads TGTGCCAGCAGCTCTAAACTCAGGACTAGCGGGATTCGGGGCGGGGAGCTGTTTTTT.

This chain connects TRBV6-2 or TRBV6-3 to TRBJ1-1; D is uncertain. The CDR3 runs 14 residues. CDR1 is MNHEY, CDR2 SVGEGT, per germline. Trimming shortened V by 2 bases and J by 4 bases, and 11 bases separated the two germline ends. The CDR3 loop reads CASSYAGSVTEAFF. CDR3 DNA sequence: TGTGCCAGCAGTTACGCGGGGTCGGTCACTGAAGCTTTCTTT.

V gene TRBV7-9 combines with J gene TRBJ1-5, with D perhaps matching TRBD1 (5 bases). The CDR3 runs 13 residues. Germline-derived CDR1 and CDR2 are SEHNR and FQNEAQ (reference sequence). The germline V and J ends were trimmed by 5 bases and 11 bases, with 16 bases remaining between them. The CDR3 loop reads CASSPVGTGAQHF. The CDR3 DNA is TGTGCCAGCAGCCCCGTTGGGACGGGAGCCCAGCATTTT.

This clone has a single count. The CDR3 DNA is TGCAGCGCCGACGGGGGTACAGATACGCAGTATTTT. As protein: CSADGGTDTQYF. The chain combines TRBV29-1 with TRBJ2-3, with D possibly being TRBD2 (6 bases). V was cut by 7 bases and J by 3 bases, with 11 bases left in between. The CDR3 totals 12 residues. Germline CDR1 is SQVTM and CDR2 is ANQGSEA.